Listed below are T cell receptor beta chains from one sample, sequenced in a study of identifying expanded T cells in peripheral blood. This table comes from immunoSEQ multiplex PCR, and its TCRdb copy is limited to in-frame clones, with some not included. Of some 95,000 clones listed, 88% are singletons. The material sequenced was blood. The receptors originated from a person between 18 and 69 years old in good health. The CDR3 runs from the conserved cysteine through the conserved F or W. Fields, in order: clone size, V gene, J gene, D gene, CDR3 DNA, CDR3 protein. D genes are given only for firm matches. A row's size may be missing; if present it is once, few, many or a size class.

abundance: -
v_gene: TRBV12-5
j_gene: TRBJ2-7
d_gene: TRBD1
CDR3nt: TGTGCTAGTGGTTTGGTAAGGCAGGGGGCAAGCGAGCAGTACTTC
CDR3aa: CASGLVRQGASEQYF

abundance: -
v_gene: TRBV10-3
j_gene: TRBJ1-2
d_gene: TRBD1
CDR3nt: TGTGCCTCCGGGACAGGGGGCAAGGATGGCTACACCTTC
CDR3aa: CASGTGGKDGYTF

abundance: -
v_gene: TRBV5-1
j_gene: TRBJ2-2
d_gene: TRBD1
CDR3nt: TGCGCCAGCAGGCCGAACGGACAGGAGGAATCCGGGGAGCTGTTTTTT
CDR3aa: CASRPNGQEESGELFF

abundance: once
v_gene: TRBV12-5
j_gene: TRBJ1-2
d_gene: TRBD1
CDR3nt: TGTGCTAGTGGCGCAAACCTGGGGACAGCAGACTATGGCTACACCTTC
CDR3aa: CASGANLGTADYGYTF

abundance: -
v_gene: TRBV7-3
j_gene: TRBJ2-3
d_gene: -
CDR3nt: TGTGCCAGCAGCTTAAGTACGGGGGTTAGCGGTACAGATACGCAGTATTTT
CDR3aa: CASSLSTGVSGTDTQYF

abundance: -
v_gene: TRBV28
j_gene: TRBJ2-1
d_gene: -
CDR3nt: TGTGCCAGCAGCGGCCGCGGCTACAATGAGCAGTTCTTC
CDR3aa: CASSGRGYNEQFF

abundance: -
v_gene: TRBV7-9
j_gene: TRBJ2-7
d_gene: -
CDR3nt: TGTGCCAGCAGCTCGAATATGCGTAGCGAGGGCTACGAGCAGTACTTC
CDR3aa: CASSSNMRSEGYEQYF

abundance: once
v_gene: TRBV4-1
j_gene: TRBJ2-5
d_gene: -
CDR3nt: TGCGCCAGCAGCCAAGAGCGGGCCCCAGAGACCCAGTACTTC
CDR3aa: CASSQERAPETQYF

abundance: -
v_gene: TRBV2
j_gene: TRBJ2-1
d_gene: TRBD2
CDR3nt: TGTGCCAGCCGGGGGGAGGGCCCCAATGAGCAGTTCTTC
CDR3aa: CASRGEGPNEQFF

abundance: -
v_gene: TRBV10-3
j_gene: TRBJ2-4
d_gene: -
CDR3nt: TGTGCCATCAGTGAGGCAAGCAAAAACATTCAGTACTTC
CDR3aa: CAISEASKNIQYF

abundance: -
v_gene: TRBV6-5
j_gene: TRBJ2-7
d_gene: TRBD1
CDR3nt: TGTGCCAGCAGGCGGGGACAGGGGGGTTCCTACGAGCAGTACTTC
CDR3aa: CASRRGQGGSYEQYF

abundance: -
v_gene: TRBV13
j_gene: TRBJ1-4
d_gene: -
CDR3nt: TGTGCCAGCAGCTATGGGCGGGGTAATGAAAAACTGTTTTTT
CDR3aa: CASSYGRGNEKLFF

abundance: -
v_gene: TRBV11-2
j_gene: TRBJ1-2
d_gene: -
CDR3nt: TGTGCCAGCAGCGCCATCGGGAGCCGGACCTCTTTGTATGGCTACACCTTC
CDR3aa: CASSAIGSRTSLYGYTF

abundance: -
v_gene: TRBV29-1
j_gene: TRBJ2-3
d_gene: TRBD1
CDR3nt: TGCAGCGTTGAAGGACCGGACAGGGGGAAAAACACAGATACGCAGTATTTT
CDR3aa: CSVEGPDRGKNTDTQYF

abundance: -
v_gene: TRBV7-2
j_gene: TRBJ2-7
d_gene: TRBD2
CDR3nt: TGTGCCAGCAGCCGCAAACAACTAGCGGGAGGGTCCGAGCAGTACTTC
CDR3aa: CASSRKQLAGGSEQYF

abundance: -
v_gene: TRBV7-3
j_gene: TRBJ2-1
d_gene: -
CDR3nt: TGTGCCAGCAGCCCCCGAGCGGGACAGAATGAGTTCTTC
CDR3aa: CASSPRAGQNEFF